This TCR beta chain was identified during a study of blood T cell repertoires in COVID-19. Study-wide background: Samples came from the United States, Italy and Spain, spanning acute and convalescent COVID-19.

Participant-given clinical history determined each cohort assignment. Cohort 3 donors were reported recovered after two negative PCRs, clearance, or symptom resolution. Clones were read by immunoSEQ multiplex PCR, and TCRdb kept only the in-frame ones, dropping some. The data show about 310,000 clones, about 88% seen once. CDR1 and CDR2 (germline): SGDLS, YYNGEE. The CDR3 extends over 13 amino acids. V was clipped by 3 bases and J by 10 bases; unmatched bases: 6. The material sequenced was PBMCs or T cells enriched from blood (not recorded which). V is TRBV9 and J is TRBJ1-1; 10 nucleotides agree with TRBD1. This clonotype was sampled from a woman in her 40s who had recovered from COVID-19. CDR3: CASSEGDRGRAFF. For the CDR3, the DNA is TGTGCCAGCAGCGAGGGGGACAGGGGCAGAGCTTTCTTT.